The 22 T cell receptor beta chains in this list originate from one sample, sequenced in a study of blood T cell repertoires in COVID-19. TCRdb's table, derived via immunoSEQ multiplex PCR, lists solely in-frame clones and lacks some. The table has about 300,000 clones, approximately 84% seen once. Input material: peripheral blood. The receptors stem from a human donor with COVID-19, enrolled during active disease. The donor label of this sample is uncertain.

The chain employs TRBV30 and TRBJ2-2, with a possible D match to TRBD1 (6 bases). CDR1 is GTSNPN, CDR2 SVGIG, per germline (reference sequence). V lost 3 bases and J lost 6, with 11 bases in between. The CDR3 extends over 13 amino acids. CDR3 protein: CAWRVGAAGELFF. The CDR3 nucleotides read TGTGCCTGGAGGGTGGGGGCGGCCGGGGAGCTGTTTTTT.

The chain links TRBV14 to TRBJ2-1; D gene unclear. Germline loops: CDR1 SGHDN, CDR2 FVKESK. There are 15 residues in the CDR3. The V end was cut by 0 bases, the J end by 2 bases, with 8 bases between. In DNA form, the CDR3 reads TGTGCCAGCAGCCAAGACAGCGTAACCTACAATGAGCAGTTCTTC. Residues: CASSQDSVTYNEQFF.

The J gene is TRBJ1-6, the V gene TRBV6-6, with TRBD1 matching over 9 bases. From germline, CDR1 is MNHNY and CDR2 SVGAGI (reference sequence). Germline trimming cut 5 bases from V and 9 bases from J; bases unmatched to any gene: 8. This CDR3 has 15 amino acids. CDR3 residues: CASSPPGQGISPLHF. The CDR3 coding sequence is TGTGCCAGCAGTCCTCCGGGACAGGGAATTTCACCCCTCCACTTT.

The table lists this clone with a few counts. The chain combines TRBV19 with TRBJ1-6, with D maybe TRBD1 (6 bases). V was clipped by 0 bases and J by 10 bases, with 16 bases between them. This CDR3 contains 16 residues. CDR1 and CDR2 (germline): LNHDA, SQIVND (reference sequence). The CDR3 bases are TGTGCCAGTAGTATAGAAGCCCTCGGGACATCATCACCCCTCCACTTT. The encoded protein is CASSIEALGTSSPLHF.

The chain carries TRBV3-1 (or the pseudogene TRBV3-2) and TRBJ2-5; D is uncertain. Germline V gives CDR1 LGHDT, CDR2 YNNKEL (reference sequence). The CDR3 consists of 15 residues. Trimming pared 0 bases from V and 1 base from J, leaving 9 bases between. The CDR3 loop reads CASSQDLVRQETQYF. CDR3 DNA sequence: TGTGCCAGCAGCCAAGATCTAGTCCGCCAAGAGACCCAGTACTTC.

The chain combines TRBV20-1 with TRBJ1-1; D is ambiguous. Germline V gene data show CDR1 as DFQATT and CDR2 as SNEGSKA (reference sequence). The V and J ends lost 6 bases and 4 bases respectively, with 9 bases between them. This CDR3 is built from 11 residues. The CDR3, as DNA: TGCAGTGCGGTCCTCGGCACTGAAGCTTTCTTT. Translating gives CSAVLGTEAFF.

This chain uses TRBV28 with TRBJ1-2; no definite D call. The CDR3 spans 15 residues. V was shortened by 5 bases and J by 4 bases, with 17 bases between the two germline ends. CDR1 and CDR2 from the germline V gene are MDHEN and SYDVKM. The CDR3 loop reads CASSPGWLASYGYTF. Here the CDR3 DNA reads TGTGCCAGCAGTCCGGGATGGCTCGCAAGCTATGGCTACACCTTC.

The CDR3, as DNA: TGTGCCAGTAGTAATATTAGGAGCACTGAAGCTTTCTTT. Amino acid sequence: CASSNIRSTEAFF. The rearrangement joins TRBV19 to TRBJ1-1; D is unresolved. Trimming stripped 4 bases from V and 4 bases from J, with 10 bases between. The V gene's germline CDR1 is LNHDA and CDR2 SQIVND (reference sequence). The CDR3 length is 13 residues.

The rearrangement links TRBV6-5 to TRBJ1-1; D remains ambiguous. The CDR3 contains 11 residues. From germline, CDR1 is MNHEY and CDR2 SVGAGI. As DNA, the CDR3 is TGTGCTCTGGAGAAAGGCACTGAAGCTTTCTTT. Its translation: CALEKGTEAFF.

This clone appeared many times. CDR3 loop: CASSGTDWNIQYF. CDR3 nucleotide sequence: TGTGCCAGCAGTGGGACAGATTGGAACATTCAGTACTTC. The rearrangement joins TRBV28 to TRBJ2-4; 7 positions match TRBD1. V gave up 5 bases and J gave up 7 bases; unmatched junction bases: 5. This CDR3 has 13 amino acids. Germline CDR1 is MDHEN and CDR2 is SYDVKM. Combining the CDR3 with reference TRBV28 and TRBJ2-4 gives the whole variable domain DVKVTQSSRYLVKRTGEKVFLECVQDMDHENMFWYRQDPGLGLRLIYFSYDVKMKEKGDIPEGYSVSREKKERFSLILESASTNQTSMYLCASSGTDWNIQYFGAGTRLSVL.

The genes are TRBV6-6 and TRBJ1-5; D gene ambiguous. CDR1 and CDR2 (germline): MNHNY, SVGAGI (reference sequence). CDR3 length equals 12 residues. V was clipped by 2 bases and J by 8 bases, with 7 bases between them. The CDR3, as DNA: TGTGCCAGCAGTTACCCCCCAGAGCCCCAGCATTTT. This sequence encodes CASSYPPEPQHF.

The rearrangement uses TRBV11-1 and TRBJ2-5; D possibly corresponds to TRBD2 (6 bases). Germline V gene sequence: CDR1 SGHAT, CDR2 FQDESV (reference sequence). V lost 5 bases and J 5 bases, leaving 12 bases between the germline ends. The CDR3 spans 13 residues. The CDR3 bases are TGTGCCAGCAGCAGGACTGGGGGGGAGACCCAGTACTTC. Amino acid sequence: CASSRTGGETQYF.

The rearrangement joins TRBV29-1 to TRBJ2-7, with 11 nucleotides matching TRBD2. V lost 7 bases, J lost 1 base, and 12 bases stayed unmatched. The CDR3 consists of 16 residues. Germline lookup yields CDR1 SQVTM and CDR2 ANQGSEA. CDR3 region: CSGMGGLADSSYEQYF. The CDR3 DNA sequence: TGCAGCGGTATGGGGGGACTAGCGGATTCTTCCTACGAGCAGTACTTC.

V gene TRBV15 combines with J gene TRBJ1-5; 9 nucleotides match TRBD1. CDR1 and CDR2 (germline): LNHNV, YYDKDF (reference sequence). V trimming: 5 bases; J trimming: 1 base; junction bases outside the gene matches: 12. The CDR3 has 18 residues. In DNA form, the CDR3 reads TGTGCCACCAGCCCCGGAGACAGGGGGGGGATAAGCAATCAGCCCCAGCATTTT. It encodes CATSPGDRGGISNQPQHF.

The CDR3 DNA follows: TGTGCCAGCAGCAAAGGGGGGACAGGGACATCCTACGAGCAGTACTTC. Its protein product is CASSKGGTGTSYEQYF. This chain uses TRBV21-1 with TRBJ2-7; the tabulated D call, TRBD1, remains unverified against the DNA. TRBV21-1 is a known pseudogene. The CDR3 covers 16 residues.

This clone has just one count. The chain uses TRBV27 and TRBJ2-7; 10 bases align to TRBD1. Germline loops: CDR1 MNHEY, CDR2 SMNVEV (reference sequence). Trimming at V came to 5 bases and at J to 5 bases, leaving 12 bases not matched to a gene. This CDR3 is built from 16 residues. CDR3 amino acids: CASSRNPGQGSDEQYF. Here the CDR3 DNA reads TGTGCCAGCAGTAGAAACCCGGGACAGGGGAGTGACGAGCAGTACTTC.

As DNA, the CDR3 is TGTGCCACCTCAACCCCAGGGCAAGAAAAACTGTTTTTT. This sequence encodes CATSTPGQEKLFF. This chain joins TRBV15 and TRBJ1-4; D perhaps matches TRBD1 (5 bases). The CDR3 extends over 13 amino acids. Trimming removed 8 bases from V and 8 bases from J, with 15 bases in between. Germline V gene data show CDR1 as LNHNV and CDR2 as YYDKDF (reference sequence).

This rearrangement joins TRBV6-6 to TRBJ2-7; 7 bases map to TRBD1. The trim removed 2 bases at V and 3 bases at J, leaving 7 bases unmatched. The germline V gene encodes CDR1 MNHNY and CDR2 SVGAGI (reference sequence). The CDR3 is made up of 15 amino acids. CDR3: CASSYATGVIYEQYF. The CDR3 nucleotides read TGTGCCAGCAGTTACGCAACAGGGGTCATCTACGAGCAGTACTTC.

The rearrangement uses TRBV3-1 (or the pseudogene TRBV3-2) and TRBJ2-3; the match to TRBD1 covers 9 bases. V was pared by 4 bases and J by 2 bases, with 4 bases of the junction left unmatched. The CDR3 spans 15 residues. The V gene's germline CDR1 is LGHDT and CDR2 YNNKEL (reference sequence). CDR3 in amino acids: CASSRWDRATDTQYF. CDR3 nucleotide sequence: TGTGCCAGCAGCCGGTGGGACAGGGCCACAGATACGCAGTATTTT.

This chain connects TRBV27 to TRBJ2-7; TRBD2 might be the D (5 bases). The CDR3 extends over 14 amino acids. Trimming pared 6 bases from V and 2 bases from J, leaving 14 bases between. Germline values: CDR1 MNHEY, CDR2 SMNVEV (reference sequence). DNA of the CDR3: TGTGCCAGCAGCCTCTGGCGGGTTCCCTACGAGCAGTACTTC. Protein sequence: CASSLWRVPYEQYF.

CDR3 loop: CASSSERNRGREQYF. The CDR3 DNA reads TGCGCCAGCAGCTCCGAGCGAAACAGGGGGCGCGAGCAGTACTTC. The chain couples TRBV5-1 to TRBJ2-7; 9 bases agree with TRBD1. V lost 3 bases and J lost 6; bases outside the gene matches: 10. From germline, CDR1 is SGHRS and CDR2 YFSETQ. The CDR3 is 15 residues long. Drawing the rest from reference TRBV5-1 and TRBJ2-7, the complete variable domain is KAGVTQTPRYLIKTRGQQVTLSCSPISGHRSVSWYQQTPGQGLQFLFEYFSETQRNKGNFPGRFSGRQFSNSRSEMNVSTLELGDSALYLCASSSERNRGREQYFGPGTRLTVT.

The CDR3 is CASRGGGRNEQFF. The CDR3 DNA reads as TGTGCCAGCAGGGGTGGAGGCCGGAATGAGCAGTTCTTC. The J gene is TRBJ2-1, the V gene TRBV25-1; the D gene is possibly TRBD2 (5 bases). This CDR3 has 13 amino acids. Trimming took 6 bases from V and 7 from J, leaving 13 bases between them. Germline-derived CDR1 and CDR2 are MGHDK and SYGVNS.